Presented here are 23 T cell receptor beta chains from one specimen sequenced in a study of T cell responses to AZD1222 COVID-19 vaccine. Method: immunoSEQ multiplex PCR; TCRdb's copy keeps in-frame clones and lacks some. The repertoire has approximately 69,000 clones, less than 90% of them found once; the top ten carry around a quarter. Sequences were derived from peripheral blood, sampled 28 days after the second AZD1222 dose. All receptors derive from an adult who received the AZD1222 COVID-19 vaccine.

This chain connects TRBV5-6 to TRBJ1-1, with TRBD1 as a possible D gene (5 bases). V lost 2 bases and J lost 0, with 23 bases in between. This CDR3 spans 19 amino acids. Per the germline V gene, CDR1 is SGHDT and CDR2 is YYEEEE. The DNA of the CDR3 is TGTGCCAGCAGCTTTAGGGTCCTATTGGGACGCATAATGAACACTGAAGCTTTCTTT. Its translation: CASSFRVLLGRIMNTEAFF.

This chain links TRBV7-2 with TRBJ2-5; TRBD2 matches 14 bases. The ends lost 4 bases at V and 7 bases at J; junction bases unmatched: 8. CDR3 length: 16 residues. Germline lookup yields CDR1 SGHTA and CDR2 FQGNSA. In DNA, the CDR3 is TGTGCCAGCAGCTCGGGACTAGCGGGAGTTCTCGGGACCCAGTACTTC. It translates to CASSSGLAGVLGTQYF.

V is TRBV9 and J is TRBJ2-3, with 10 bases aligning to TRBD2. This CDR3 spans 14 amino acids. The junction had 7 bases not matched to a gene; V was cut back by 3 bases and J by 9 bases. Germline V gives CDR1 SGDLS, CDR2 YYNGEE. The CDR3 DNA follows: TGTGCCAGCAGCGCCAGCGGGGGGGCTGAGACGCAGTATTTT. Its protein product is CASSASGGAETQYF.

The chain is built from TRBV18 and TRBJ1-1; D unclear. The CDR3 is made up of 14 amino acids. The V end was cut by 3 bases, the J end by 1 base, with 9 bases between. Germline V lookup: CDR1 KGHSH, CDR2 LQKENI. The CDR3 coding sequence is TGTGCCAGCTCACCTGGGAGAGCGAACACTGAAGCTTTCTTT. It is translated as CASSPGRANTEAFF.

In nucleotides, the CDR3 is TGTGCCAGCAGTCCAGGGGTTAGGGGAAACACCATATATTTT. Translating it yields CASSPGVRGNTIYF. V and J are TRBV6-5 and TRBJ1-3; D is possibly TRBD1 (6 bases). Germline V gene lookup returns CDR1 MNHEY and CDR2 SVGAGI. The CDR3 covers 14 residues. Trimming took off 5 bases at V and 4 bases at J, with 12 bases between the two ends.

This chain uses TRBV19 with TRBJ1-5; no firm D call. The CDR3 is made up of 13 amino acids. Germline-derived CDR1 and CDR2 are LNHDA and SQIVND (reference sequence). V was clipped by 4 bases and J by 12 bases, with 16 bases between them. CDR3 coding DNA: TGTGCCAGTAGTACCGTGCAAGGGCTCTACCAGCATTTT. Translated, it gives CASSTVQGLYQHF.

The chain links TRBV6-2 or TRBV6-3 to TRBJ2-1; 11 nucleotides align to TRBD2. Losses at the gene ends were 2 bases for V and 2 bases for J; bases not matched to a gene: 2. The germline CDR1 and CDR2 sequences are MNHEY and SVGEGT. CDR3 length: 16 residues. The CDR3 region has the DNA TGTGCCAGCAGTTACGGTAGCGGGAGGGCCTACAATGAGCAGTTCTTC. This gives the protein CASSYGSGRAYNEQFF.

The V gene is TRBV30, the J gene TRBJ1-3; D remains unclear. With 4 bases removed from V and 4 bases from J, the gap between germline ends came to 20 bases. Germline-derived CDR1 and CDR2 are GTSNPN and SVGIG (reference sequence). The CDR3 totals 16 residues. CDR3 coding DNA: TGTGCCTGGAAGGCAGCCGGGAGTGCAGGAGGAAACACCATATATTTT. This codes for CAWKAAGSAGGNTIYF.

The rearrangement links TRBV7-8 to TRBJ1-2; TRBD1 aligns across 9 bases. The V segment lost 0 bases and the J segment 5 bases; nucleotides outside the gene matches: 4. Germline CDR1 is SGHVS and CDR2 is FQNEAQ. CDR3 length: 15 residues. This CDR3 is CASSLASGQGYGYTF. Written as DNA, the CDR3 is TGTGCCAGCAGCTTAGCCTCGGGACAGGGATATGGCTACACCTTC.

The V gene is TRBV5-1, the J gene TRBJ2-1, with 9 bases fitting TRBD1. This CDR3 contains 15 residues. The germline V gene encodes CDR1 SGHRS and CDR2 YFSETQ. J gave up 8 bases and V 3 bases, and 9 bases lay outside the gene matches. CDR3 DNA: TGCGCCAGCAGCTCGAACAGGGGGCATATGGATGAGCAGTTCTTC. Residues: CASSSNRGHMDEQFF. The full variable domain, in which reference TRBV5-1 and TRBJ2-1 provide the parts outside the CDR3, is KAGVTQTPRYLIKTRGQQVTLSCSPISGHRSVSWYQQTPGQGLQFLFEYFSETQRNKGNFPGRFSGRQFSNSRSEMNVSTLELGDSALYLCASSSNRGHMDEQFFGPGTRLTVL.

The chain is built from TRBV9 and TRBJ2-7; 11 bases map to TRBD2. V shed 3 bases, J shed 6 bases, and the junction held 11 bases outside the gene matches. This CDR3 comprises 16 residues. Looked up from germline, CDR1 is SGDLS and CDR2 is YYNGEE. CDR3 sequence (DNA): TGTGCCAGCAGCGGAGGAGGAACTAGCGGGAGTCGCGAGCAGTACTTC. Protein: CASSGGGTSGSREQYF.

The chain couples TRBV27 to TRBJ1-1, with D possibly TRBD1 on 5 matching bases. Germline V gene lookup returns CDR1 MNHEY and CDR2 SMNVEV (reference sequence). Trimming cost V 6 bases and J 2 bases, with 16 bases left between them. The length of the CDR3 is 15 residues. In DNA, the CDR3 is TGTGCCAGCAGCAGACCAGGGATTGGAAACACTGAAGCTTTCTTT. Amino acids: CASSRPGIGNTEAFF.

The V and J genes are TRBV27 and TRBJ2-5; D call uncertain. V lost 6 bases, J lost 0 bases, and 8 bases lay in between. Germline CDR1 and CDR2: MNHEY and SMNVEV (reference sequence). The CDR3 covers 13 residues. The CDR3 DNA is TGTGCCAGCAGAATCACCAACCAAGAGACCCAGTACTTC. It is translated as CASRITNQETQYF.

V and J are TRBV19 and TRBJ2-7; 9 bases line up with TRBD2. This CDR3 comprises 14 residues. Losses at the gene ends were 3 bases for V and 3 bases for J; bases not matched to a gene: 3. The germline gives CDR1 LNHDA, CDR2 SQIVND (reference sequence). CDR3 protein: CASSIGTSSYEQYF. In DNA form, the CDR3 reads TGTGCCAGTAGTATCGGGACTAGCAGCTACGAGCAGTACTTC.

The genes are TRBV30 and TRBJ1-3; TRBD1 agrees at 9 bases. CDR1 and CDR2 from the germline V gene are GTSNPN and SVGIG (reference sequence). Trimming cost V 6 bases and J 2 bases; bases outside gene matches: 2. The length of the CDR3 is 13 residues. For the CDR3, the DNA is TGTGCCTGCAGACAGGGGGCTGGAAACACCATATATTTT. Its translation is CACRQGAGNTIYF.

The V call is TRBV5-5, the J call TRBJ1-4; 11 nucleotides agree with TRBD1. Germline-derived CDR1 and CDR2 are SGHKS and YYEKEE (reference sequence). CDR3 length equals 18 residues. The trim removed 4 bases at V and 8 bases at J, leaving 16 bases unmatched. The chain's CDR3 is CASSQYKGQGAKDEKLFF. The DNA for the CDR3 is TGTGCCAGCAGCCAATATAAAGGACAGGGGGCAAAGGACGAAAAACTGTTTTTT.

The chain recombines TRBV3-1 (or the pseudogene TRBV3-2) with TRBJ2-1, with D maybe TRBD1 (5 bases). The V end was cut by 1 base, the J end by 5 bases, with 15 bases between. Germline V lookup: CDR1 LGHDT, CDR2 YNNKEL (reference sequence). The CDR3 has 16 amino acids. CDR3 in DNA: TGTGCCAGCAGCCAAGGGGGCCCTAGAGGCGACAATGAGCAGTTCTTC. Protein sequence: CASSQGGPRGDNEQFF.

The rearrangement uses TRBV2 and TRBJ1-2, with unresolved D. The V gene's germline CDR1 is SNHLY and CDR2 FYNNEI. This CDR3 has 12 residues. The germline V and J ends were trimmed by 6 bases and 3 bases, with 8 bases remaining between them. CDR3 protein: CASSNSDYGYTF. DNA of the CDR3: TGTGCCAGCAGCAACAGCGACTATGGCTACACCTTC.

The V gene is TRBV5-4, the J gene TRBJ1-1; no clear D. The CDR3 spans 13 residues. Trimming shortened V by 5 bases and J by 5 bases, and 13 bases separated the two germline ends. CDR1 is SGHNT, CDR2 YYREEE, per germline (reference sequence). This CDR3 is CASRFERVTEAFF. The DNA for the CDR3 is TGTGCCAGCAGATTCGAGAGGGTTACTGAAGCTTTCTTT.

The chain links TRBV15 to TRBJ2-5; perhaps TRBD2 as D (6 bases). The V end was cut by 1 base, the J end by 4 bases, with 10 bases between. Looked up from germline, CDR1 is LNHNV and CDR2 is YYDKDF (reference sequence). The CDR3 runs to 14 residues. The CDR3 nucleotides are TGTGCCACCAGCAGAGGCGGGGCCAGAGAGACCCAGTACTTC. Translation gives CATSRGGARETQYF.

This chain uses TRBV5-1 with TRBJ2-2, with D possibly being TRBD2 (5 bases). The CDR3 covers 16 residues. The ends were cut back, 6 bases at V and 3 bases at J, with 18 bases in the middle. Per germline, CDR1 SGHRS and CDR2 YFSETQ. CDR3 in amino acids: CASTAQTRADTGELFF. CDR3 coding DNA: TGCGCCAGCACCGCCCAGACCAGAGCGGACACCGGGGAGCTGTTTTTT.

In the case of this clone: Additional DNA sequences in this sample encode the identical CDR3. The chain links TRBV12-5 to TRBJ2-1; 7 positions agree with TRBD2. V shed 6 bases, J shed 4 bases, and the junction held 3 bases outside the gene matches. CDR3 length equals 13 residues. Germline CDR1 and CDR2: LGHNT and FRNRAP. CDR3 nucleotides: TGTGCTAGTGGGGGGCGGGGGTACAATGAGCAGTTCTTC. Translating it yields CASGGRGYNEQFF.

The chain carries TRBV5-4 and TRBJ1-3, with 8 bases identical to TRBD1. The CDR3 consists of 14 residues. Unmatched junction bases numbered 1, after V lost 1 base and J lost 4 bases. Germline CDR1 is SGHNT and CDR2 is YYREEE (reference sequence). CDR3 loop: CASSLNRGGNTIYF. Written as DNA, the CDR3 is TGTGCCAGCAGCTTGAACAGGGGGGGAAACACCATATATTTT.